The sequence of this TCR beta chain was determined in a study of T cell repertoires in MIS-A myocarditis (dated by TCRdb to between 2020 and 2023). The QIAamp DNA FFPE kit was used to extract genomic DNA from formalin-fixed paraffin-embedded autopsy tissue. Unmatched junction bases come to 6, with V trimmed by 3 bases and J by 6 bases. CDR3 length: 16 amino acids, cysteine to phenylalanine. The DNA shown is the 48-base CDR3, in frame from base 1. The germline V gene supplies CDR1 KGHSH and CDR2 LQKENI. TCRbeta CDR3 regions were amplified by the immunoSEQ bias-controlled multiplex PCR and were subjected to high-throughput sequencing. As for the authors' bioinformatics: The immunoSEQ vendor pipeline collapsed and filtered the CDR3 sequences so that the abundance and frequency of each unique TCRbeta CDR3 could be quantified. Dominant CDR3 amino acid sequences were clustered with SARS-CoV-2-specific ImmuneCODE TCRbeta sequences by CD-HIT at a 90% global sequence identity threshold. A clone was classed as hyperexpanded at a frequency of 0.1 to 1 and as large at a frequency of 0.01 to 0.1. The CDR3 amino acid sequences and the V and J gene assignments of the dominant clones were confirmed with MiXCR. The R stringdist package was used to calculate Levenshtein distances between the patient clonotypes and the ImmuneCODE hits. The table was pulled from immuneACCESS by TCRdb, which kept in-frame rearrangements only. Such tables lose some clones; where checked, under half of the loss comes from unresolved V genes, and the rest has no known cause. V and J calls and clone size are given by that table; D and trimming were obtained from the DNA. The sample contains around 10,000 clones, 85% to 90% of them found a single time. The ten largest clones represent around 2% of the sample.

For this clone: The specificity of this receptor is unknown. No per-base quality is available; no much larger clone lies one base away.

The sequence was collected from a man aged 18 to 30 with fulminant myocarditis from multisystem inflammatory syndrome in adults (MIS-A) after COVID-19. Material for sequencing was thoracic lymph node tissue obtained at autopsy. This chain is built from TRBV18 and TRBJ2-7, and 15 junction bases match TRBD2. The nucleotides read TGTGCCAGCTCACCGGGACTAGCGGGGGGTCGTTCCGAGCAGTACTTC. It specifies CASSPGLAGGRSEQYF.